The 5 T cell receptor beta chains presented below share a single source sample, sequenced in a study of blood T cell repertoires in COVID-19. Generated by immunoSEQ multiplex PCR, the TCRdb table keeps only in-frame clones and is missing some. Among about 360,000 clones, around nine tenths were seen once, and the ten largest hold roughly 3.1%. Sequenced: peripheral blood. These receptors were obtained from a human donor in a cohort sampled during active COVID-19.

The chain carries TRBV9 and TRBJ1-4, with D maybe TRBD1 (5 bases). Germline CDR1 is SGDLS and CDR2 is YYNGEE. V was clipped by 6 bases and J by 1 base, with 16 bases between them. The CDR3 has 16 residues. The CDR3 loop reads CASNQQGVLTNEKLFF. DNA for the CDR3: TGTGCCAGCAACCAACAAGGGGTGTTAACTAATGAAAAACTGTTTTTT. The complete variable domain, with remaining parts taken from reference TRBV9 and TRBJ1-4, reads DSGVTQTPKHLITATGQRVTLRCSPRSGDLSVYWYQQSLDQGLQFLIQYYNGEERAKGNILERFSAQQFPDLHSELNLSSLELGDSALYFCASNQQGVLTNEKLFFGSGTQLSVL.

The CDR3 region has the DNA TGTGCCAGCAGCCAAGCCCATGACAGGGGGCGCGAAGCTTTCTTT. Residues: CASSQAHDRGREAFF. The chain joins TRBV3-1 (or the pseudogene TRBV3-2) to TRBJ1-1; 10 nucleotides agree with TRBD1. V lost 1 base, J lost 8 bases, and 7 bases stayed unmatched. This CDR3 spans 15 amino acids. Germline CDR1 and CDR2: LGHDT and YNNKEL (reference sequence).

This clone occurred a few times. In nucleotides, the CDR3 is TGTGCCAGCAGCTTAGACCCCGGACTGGTTAAAACTGAAGCTTTCTTT. Protein sequence: CASSLDPGLVKTEAFF. This chain connects TRBV7-9 to TRBJ1-1; D not certain. The CDR3 has 16 residues. CDR1 and CDR2 from the germline V gene are SEHNR and FQNEAQ (reference sequence). Trimming stripped 1 base from V and 5 bases from J, with 17 bases between.

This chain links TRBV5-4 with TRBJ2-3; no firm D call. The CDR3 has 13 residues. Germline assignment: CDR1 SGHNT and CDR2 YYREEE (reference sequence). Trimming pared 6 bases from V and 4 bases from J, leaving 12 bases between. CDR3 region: CASNGPQADTQYF. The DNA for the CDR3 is TGTGCCAGCAACGGCCCCCAGGCAGATACGCAGTATTTT. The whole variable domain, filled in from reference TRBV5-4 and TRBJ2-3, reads ETGVTQSPTHLIKTRGQQVTLRCSSQSGHNTVSWYQQALGQGPQFIFQYYREEENGRGNFPPRFSGLQFPNYSSELNVNALELDDSALYLCASNGPQADTQYFGPGTRLTVL.

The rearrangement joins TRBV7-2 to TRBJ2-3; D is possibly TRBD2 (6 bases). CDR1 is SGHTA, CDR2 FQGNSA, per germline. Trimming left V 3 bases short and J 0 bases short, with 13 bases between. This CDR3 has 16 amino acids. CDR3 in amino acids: CASSFWGRPSTDTQYF. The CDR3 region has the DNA TGTGCCAGCAGCTTCTGGGGGAGGCCTAGCACAGATACGCAGTATTTT.